The 18 T cell receptor beta chains reported below all come from one sample, sequenced in a study of blood T cell repertoires in COVID-19. Measured with immunoSEQ multiplex PCR; TCRdb has only the in-frame clones, and not every one. The sample consists of about 160,000 clones, approximately 92% of them appearing once. Sequencing input: peripheral blood. These receptors were obtained from a young man with COVID-19, enrolled during active disease.

The chain is built from TRBV11-2 and TRBJ2-7; 8 bases agree with TRBD1. The CDR3 runs 15 residues. After removal of 0 bases from V and 3 bases from J, the junction contained 4 bases not matched to a gene. CDR1 and CDR2 (germline): SGHAT, FQNNGV. The CDR3 sequence is CASSLDRGLFYEQYF. The CDR3 region has the DNA TGTGCCAGCAGCTTAGACAGGGGGCTATTCTACGAGCAGTACTTC.

The rearrangement links TRBV19 to TRBJ1-2; 9 positions match TRBD1. Trimming at V came to 2 bases and at J to 4 bases, leaving 8 bases not matched to a gene. This CDR3 is 16 amino acids long. Looked up from germline, CDR1 is LNHDA and CDR2 is SQIVND (reference sequence). The CDR3 DNA follows: TGTGCCAGTAGTATATTATCCGGGACAGGGATCTATGGCTACACCTTC. This translates into CASSILSGTGIYGYTF. The variable domain in full, completed from reference TRBV19 and TRBJ1-2, reads DGGITQSPKYLFRKEGQNVTLSCEQNLNHDAMYWYRQDPGQGLRLIYYSQIVNDFQKGDIAEGYSVSREKKESFPLTVTSAQKNPTAFYLCASSILSGTGIYGYTFGSGTRLTVV.

The chain recombines TRBV7-9 with TRBJ1-4; 10 positions match TRBD1. The V segment lost 5 bases and the J segment 7 bases; nucleotides outside the gene matches: 7. Germline loops: CDR1 SEHNR, CDR2 FQNEAQ (reference sequence). The CDR3 covers 15 residues. This CDR3 is CASSIDRGHVEKLFF. The CDR3 DNA reads as TGTGCCAGCAGCATCGACAGGGGGCACGTTGAAAAACTGTTTTTT.

The V gene is TRBV7-9, the J gene TRBJ1-5; a possible D gene is TRBD1 (5 bases). V lost 1 base and J lost 0, with 19 bases in between. This CDR3 region has 19 residues. The germline V gene encodes CDR1 SEHNR and CDR2 FQNEAQ (reference sequence). The CDR3 protein is CASSLEGLGGVHSNQPQHF. The CDR3 DNA sequence: TGTGCCAGCAGCTTAGAGGGCTTGGGAGGGGTCCATAGCAATCAGCCCCAGCATTTT.

The rearrangement joins TRBV15 to TRBJ1-2, with 8 bases matching TRBD1. Germline V lookup: CDR1 LNHNV, CDR2 YYDKDF (reference sequence). The CDR3 length is 15 residues. J gave up 3 bases and V 0 bases, and 3 bases lay outside the gene matches. The DNA of the CDR3 is TGTGCCACCAGCAGAGACCTGACAGGGGACTATGGCTACACCTTC. It codes for CATSRDLTGDYGYTF.

This chain joins TRBV5-4 and TRBJ2-1, with 16 bases lining up with TRBD2. With 4 bases clipped from V and 2 bases from J, the junction kept 6 bases outside the gene matches. This CDR3 is 18 amino acids long. Germline loops: CDR1 SGHNT, CDR2 YYREEE (reference sequence). The CDR3 DNA is TGTGCCAGCAGCCCGGGGACTAGCGGGGGGGCCGCCTACAATGAGCAGTTCTTC. This sequence encodes CASSPGTSGGAAYNEQFF.

J is TRBJ2-7 and V is TRBV10-3, with D possibly being TRBD1 (6 bases). Germline V gene lookup returns CDR1 ENHRY and CDR2 SYGVKD. CDR3 length equals 14 residues. Trimming took off 6 bases at V and 0 bases at J, with 12 bases between the two ends. CDR3 DNA: TGTGCCATCAGCCCGACAGGAAGCTCCTACGAGCAGTACTTC. Amino acid sequence: CAISPTGSSYEQYF.

This chain connects TRBV18 to TRBJ1-2, with D tentatively TRBD1 (5 bases). Deletions cut 3 bases from V and 2 bases from J, with 16 bases between. The CDR3 length is 16 residues. Per germline, CDR1 KGHSH and CDR2 LQKENI. CDR3 residues: CASSPVGQAFNYGYTF. CDR3 nucleotide sequence: TGTGCCAGCTCACCTGTCGGACAAGCGTTCAACTATGGCTACACCTTC.

This sequence joins TRBV30 and TRBJ2-4, with unresolved D. Trimming took off 2 bases at V and 4 bases at J, with 3 bases between the two ends. There are 11 residues in the CDR3. Germline V lookup: CDR1 GTSNPN, CDR2 SVGIG (reference sequence). In DNA form, the CDR3 reads TGTGCCTGGAGTTCGAAAAACATTCAGTACTTC. Protein product: CAWSSKNIQYF.

The chain has TRBV27 and TRBJ2-1, with D tentatively TRBD2 (6 bases). The CDR3 extends over 18 amino acids. Germline CDR1 and CDR2: MNHEY and SMNVEV (reference sequence). The germline V and J ends were trimmed by 3 bases and 1 base, with 19 bases remaining between them. In DNA, the CDR3 is TGTGCCAGCAGTTTTGGGGTAGCGGTCCCTTTATCCTACAATGAGCAGTTCTTC. Encoded protein: CASSFGVAVPLSYNEQFF.

The V gene is TRBV9, the J gene TRBJ1-3, with D tentatively TRBD1 (5 bases). The CDR3 is 18 amino acids. The germline gives CDR1 SGDLS, CDR2 YYNGEE. V dropped 0 bases and J dropped 1 base, with 17 bases sitting between them. CDR3 DNA: TGTGCCAGCAGCGTAGCCCCCGGAGGGAGGGGATCTGGAAACACCATATATTTT. Protein product: CASSVAPGGRGSGNTIYF.

The V gene is TRBV29-1, the J gene TRBJ1-5; TRBD1 matches at 10 bases. Per the germline V gene, CDR1 is SQVTM and CDR2 is ANQGSEA. V trimming: 4 bases; J trimming: 6 bases; junction bases outside the gene matches: 3. CDR3 length: 13 amino acids. The CDR3 nucleotides read TGCAGCGTTGGACAGGGGGCATCTCAGCCCCAGCATTTT. It encodes CSVGQGASQPQHF.

This CDR3 is CASSSIKDSSSTDTQYF. CDR3 in DNA: TGTGCCAGCAGCTCCATAAAGGACAGTTCTAGCACAGATACGCAGTATTTT. This chain links TRBV7-9 with TRBJ2-3, with D possibly being TRBD1 (6 bases). Germline V gene data show CDR1 as SEHNR and CDR2 as FQNEAQ (reference sequence). The CDR3 covers 17 residues. Trimming left V 4 bases short and J 0 bases short, with 17 bases between.

This clone was recorded a few times. The chain combines TRBV19 with TRBJ1-2, with a weak D call TRBD1 (6 bases). V was cut by 5 bases and J by 3 bases, with 19 bases left in between. CDR1 LNHDA and CDR2 SQIVND come from the germline V gene (reference sequence). This CDR3 region has 16 residues. The CDR3 region is CASSPSPGTSYYGYTF. CDR3 coding DNA: TGTGCCAGTAGTCCATCCCCCGGGACAAGCTACTATGGCTACACCTTC.

The V gene is TRBV5-6, the J gene TRBJ2-7; D gene unclear. Germline lookup yields CDR1 SGHDT and CDR2 YYEEEE. The CDR3 covers 13 residues. V lost 2 bases to trimming and J lost 2 bases, with 8 bases between them. The CDR3: CASSFGRTYEQYF. As DNA, the CDR3 is TGTGCCAGCAGCTTCGGTCGCACCTACGAGCAGTACTTC. Combining the CDR3 with reference TRBV5-6 and TRBJ2-7 gives the whole variable domain DAGVTQSPTHLIKTRGQQVTLRCSPKSGHDTVSWYQQALGQGPQFIFQYYEEEERQRGNFPDRFSGHQFPNYSSELNVNALLLGDSALYLCASSFGRTYEQYFGPGTRLTVT.

The rearrangement joins TRBV19 to TRBJ1-1, with unresolved D. Germline assignment: CDR1 LNHDA and CDR2 SQIVND (reference sequence). V dropped 3 bases and J dropped 4 bases, with 18 bases sitting between them. This CDR3 spans 16 amino acids. CDR3 DNA sequence: TGTGCCAGTAGTATGACGGGGTGGGGAGGAGGCACTGAAGCTTTCTTT. Translation: CASSMTGWGGGTEAFF.

The V and J genes are TRBV19 and TRBJ2-3, with 10 bases that match TRBD1. Germline loops: CDR1 LNHDA, CDR2 SQIVND (reference sequence). J was trimmed by 6 bases and V by 3 bases; bases with no gene match: 6. CDR3 length: 15 residues. Here the CDR3 reads CASSIGTGEWDTQYF. The CDR3 coding sequence is TGTGCCAGTAGTATCGGGACAGGGGAGTGGGATACGCAGTATTTT.

The genes are TRBV4-2 and TRBJ2-5; 8 bases line up with TRBD1. The CDR3 is 19 amino acids. V shed 0 bases, J shed 1 base, and the junction held 13 bases outside the gene matches. CDR1 LGHNA and CDR2 YNFKEQ come from the germline V gene. The CDR3 reads CASSQDDWPRGTGQETQYF. In DNA form, the CDR3 reads TGTGCCAGCAGCCAAGATGACTGGCCCAGGGGGACAGGCCAAGAGACCCAGTACTTC.